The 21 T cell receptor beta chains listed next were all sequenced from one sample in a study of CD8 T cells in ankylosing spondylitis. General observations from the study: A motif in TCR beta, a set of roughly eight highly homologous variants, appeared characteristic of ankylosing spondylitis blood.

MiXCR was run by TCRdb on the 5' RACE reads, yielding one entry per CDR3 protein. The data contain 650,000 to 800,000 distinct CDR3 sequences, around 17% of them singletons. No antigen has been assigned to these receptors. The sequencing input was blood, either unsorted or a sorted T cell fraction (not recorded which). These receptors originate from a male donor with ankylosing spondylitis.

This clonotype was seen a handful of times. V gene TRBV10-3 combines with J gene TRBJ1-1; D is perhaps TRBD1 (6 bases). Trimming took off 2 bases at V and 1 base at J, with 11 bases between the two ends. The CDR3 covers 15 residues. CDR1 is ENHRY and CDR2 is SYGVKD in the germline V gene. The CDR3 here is CAISEAGQSNTEAFF. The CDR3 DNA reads TGTGCCATCAGTGAGGCCGGACAGTCGAACACTGAAGCTTTCTTT.

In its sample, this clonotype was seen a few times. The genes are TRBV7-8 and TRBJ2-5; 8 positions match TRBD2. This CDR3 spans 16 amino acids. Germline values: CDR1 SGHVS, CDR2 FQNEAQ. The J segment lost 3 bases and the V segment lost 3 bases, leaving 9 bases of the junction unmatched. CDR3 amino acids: CASSFYGGGWKETQYF. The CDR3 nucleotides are TGTGCCAGCAGCTTTTATGGCGGGGGGTGGAAAGAGACCCAGTACTTC. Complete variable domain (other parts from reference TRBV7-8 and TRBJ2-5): GAGVSQSPRYKVAKRGQDVALRCDPISGHVSLFWYQQALGQGPEFLTYFQNEAQLDKSGLPSDRFFAERPEGSVSTLKIQRTQQEDSAVYLCASSFYGGGWKETQYFGPGTRLLVL.

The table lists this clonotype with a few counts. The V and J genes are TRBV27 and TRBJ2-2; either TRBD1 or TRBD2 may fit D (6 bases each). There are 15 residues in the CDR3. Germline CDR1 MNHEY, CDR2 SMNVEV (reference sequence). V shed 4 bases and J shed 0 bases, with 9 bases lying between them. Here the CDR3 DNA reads TGTGCCAGCAGTTGGGGGGCCCCGAACACCGGGGAGCTGTTTTTT. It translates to CASSWGAPNTGELFF.

CDR3 DNA: TGCAGTGCTAGATCTATCGGGGGTCAGGCCGGGGAGCTGTTTTTT. This sequence encodes CSARSIGGQAGELFF. V gene TRBV20-1 combines with J gene TRBJ2-2; perhaps TRBD2 as D (6 bases). Germline V CDR1 and CDR2: DFQATT, SNEGSKA (reference sequence). V was trimmed by 2 bases and J by 6 bases, leaving 16 bases between them. This CDR3 has 15 residues.

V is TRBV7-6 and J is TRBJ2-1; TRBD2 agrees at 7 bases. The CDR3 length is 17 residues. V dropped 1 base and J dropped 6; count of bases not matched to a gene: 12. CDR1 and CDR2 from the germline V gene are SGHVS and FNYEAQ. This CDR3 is CASSLVIGGIRSNEQFF. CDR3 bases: TGTGCCAGCAGCTTAGTTATCGGGGGGATCAGAAGCAATGAGCAGTTCTTC. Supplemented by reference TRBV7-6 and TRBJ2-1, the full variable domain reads GAGVSQSPRYKVTKRGQDVALRCDPISGHVSLYWYRQALGQGPEFLTYFNYEAQQDKSGLPNDRFSAERPEGSISTLTIQRTEQRDSAMYRCASSLVIGGIRSNEQFFGPGTRLTVL.

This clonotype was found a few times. CDR3 sequence: CAISGGADNEQFF. The CDR3, as DNA: TGTGCCATCAGTGGGGGGGCGGACAATGAGCAGTTCTTC. The chain links TRBV10-3 to TRBJ2-1; TRBD1 or TRBD2 may be the D gene (6 bases each). The germline V gene encodes CDR1 ENHRY and CDR2 SYGVKD. The CDR3 consists of 13 residues. V was clipped by 4 bases and J by 5 bases, with 9 bases between them.

In nucleotides, the CDR3 is TGTGCCAGCTTCACCTACAGGGGGCCGAGCTCTGGAAACACCATATATTTT. Protein: CASFTYRGPSSGNTIYF. V is TRBV18 and J is TRBJ1-3, with TRBD1 identical over 9 bases. V shed 7 bases and J 0 bases; nucleotides not matched to a gene: 10. The CDR3 loop spans 17 amino acids. Looked up from germline, CDR1 is KGHSH and CDR2 is LQKENI.

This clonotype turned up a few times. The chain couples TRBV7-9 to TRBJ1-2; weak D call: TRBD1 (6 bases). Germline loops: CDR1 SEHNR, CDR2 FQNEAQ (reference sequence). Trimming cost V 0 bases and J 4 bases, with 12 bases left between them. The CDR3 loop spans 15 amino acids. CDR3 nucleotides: TGTGCCAGCAGCTTAGCGAAGGGGGGGAGCTATGGCTACACCTTC. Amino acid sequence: CASSLAKGGSYGYTF.

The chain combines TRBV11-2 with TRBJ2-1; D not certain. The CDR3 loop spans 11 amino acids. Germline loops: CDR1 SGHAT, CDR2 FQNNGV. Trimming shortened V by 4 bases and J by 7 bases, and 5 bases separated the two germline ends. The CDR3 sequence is CASSSKNEQFF. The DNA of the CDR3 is TGTGCCAGCAGCTCAAAAAATGAGCAGTTCTTC. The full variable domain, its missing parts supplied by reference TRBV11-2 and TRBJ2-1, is EAGVAQSPRYKIIEKRQSVAFWCNPISGHATLYWYQQILGQGPKLLIQFQNNGVVDDSQLPKDRFSAERLKGVDSTLKIQPAKLEDSAVYLCASSSKNEQFFGPGTRLTVL.

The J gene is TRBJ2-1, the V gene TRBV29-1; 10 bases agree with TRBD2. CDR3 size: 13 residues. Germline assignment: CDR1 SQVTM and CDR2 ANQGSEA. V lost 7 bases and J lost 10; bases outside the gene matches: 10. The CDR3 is CSAKLAGKGEQFF. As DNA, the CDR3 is TGCAGCGCCAAACTAGCGGGAAAAGGCGAGCAGTTCTTC.

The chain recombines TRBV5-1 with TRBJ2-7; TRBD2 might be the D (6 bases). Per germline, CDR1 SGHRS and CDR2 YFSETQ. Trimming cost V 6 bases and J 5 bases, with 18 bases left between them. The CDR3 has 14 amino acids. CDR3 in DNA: TGCGCCAGCACTCTCGCGGAGGGCGGGAACGAGCAGTACTTC. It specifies CASTLAEGGNEQYF.

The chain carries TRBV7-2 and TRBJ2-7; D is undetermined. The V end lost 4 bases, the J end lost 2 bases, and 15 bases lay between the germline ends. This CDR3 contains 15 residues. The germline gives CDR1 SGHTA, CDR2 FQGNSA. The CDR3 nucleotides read TGTGCCAGCAGCTCCCCCCGGGTTCCTCCCTACGAGCAGTACTTC. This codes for CASSSPRVPPYEQYF.

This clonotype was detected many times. The CDR3 protein is CASSLVGINTEAFF. The CDR3, as DNA: TGTGCCAGCAGCTTGGTAGGGATAAACACTGAAGCTTTCTTT. The V call is TRBV5-5, the J call TRBJ1-1, with D unclear. The germline V gene has CDR1 SGHKS and CDR2 YYEKEE (reference sequence). CDR3 length: 14 amino acids. The V end lost 0 bases, the J end lost 2 bases, and 8 bases lay between the germline ends. Supplemented by reference TRBV5-5 and TRBJ1-1, the full variable domain reads DAGVTQSPTHLIKTRGQQVTLRCSPISGHKSVSWYQQVLGQGPQFIFQYYEKEERGRGNFPDRFSARQFPNYSSELNVNALLLGDSALYLCASSLVGINTEAFFGQGTRLTVV.

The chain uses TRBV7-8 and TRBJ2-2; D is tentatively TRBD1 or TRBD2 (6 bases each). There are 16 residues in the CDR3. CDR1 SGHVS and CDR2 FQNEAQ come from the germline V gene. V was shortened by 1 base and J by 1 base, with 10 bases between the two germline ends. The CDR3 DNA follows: TGTGCCAGCAGCTTAGGGGGGGCCCTGAACACCGGGGAGCTGTTTTTT. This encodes CASSLGGALNTGELFF.

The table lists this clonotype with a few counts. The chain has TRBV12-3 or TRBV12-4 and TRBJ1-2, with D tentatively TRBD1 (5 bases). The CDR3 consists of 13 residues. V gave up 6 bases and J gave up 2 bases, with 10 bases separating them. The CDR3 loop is CASRGVGNYGYTF. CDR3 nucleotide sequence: TGTGCCAGCAGAGGGGTAGGGAACTATGGCTACACCTTC.

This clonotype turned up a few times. The CDR3 sequence is CARWGSGNTIYF. CDR3 coding DNA: TGTGCCCGATGGGGGTCTGGAAACACCATATATTTT. The V call is TRBV30, the J call TRBJ1-3; maybe TRBD1 (5 bases). This CDR3 has 12 amino acids. The germline V and J ends were trimmed by 8 bases and 1 base, with 9 bases remaining between them. Germline loops: CDR1 GTSNPN, CDR2 SVGIG (reference sequence).

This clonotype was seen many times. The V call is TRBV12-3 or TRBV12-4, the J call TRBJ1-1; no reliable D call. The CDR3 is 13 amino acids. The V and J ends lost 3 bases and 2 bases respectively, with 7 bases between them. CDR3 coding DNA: TGTGCCAGCAGTTTCAAGGGTAACACTGAAGCTTTCTTT. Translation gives CASSFKGNTEAFF.

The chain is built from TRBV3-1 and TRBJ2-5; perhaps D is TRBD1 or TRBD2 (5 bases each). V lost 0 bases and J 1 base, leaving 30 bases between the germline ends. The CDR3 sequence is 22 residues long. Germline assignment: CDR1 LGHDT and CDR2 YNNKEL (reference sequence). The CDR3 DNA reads TGTGCCAGCAGCCAAGATCGGGCCCTCTTGGGGGAGAGTTATTGGGGCCAAGAGACCCAGTACTTC. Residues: CASSQDRALLGESYWGQETQYF.

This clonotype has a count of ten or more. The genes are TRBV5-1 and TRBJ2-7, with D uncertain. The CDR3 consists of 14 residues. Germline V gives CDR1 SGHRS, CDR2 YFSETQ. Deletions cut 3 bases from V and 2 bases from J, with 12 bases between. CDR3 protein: CASSSYGNTYEQYF. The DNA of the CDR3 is TGCGCCAGCAGCTCCTACGGAAATACCTACGAGCAGTACTTC.

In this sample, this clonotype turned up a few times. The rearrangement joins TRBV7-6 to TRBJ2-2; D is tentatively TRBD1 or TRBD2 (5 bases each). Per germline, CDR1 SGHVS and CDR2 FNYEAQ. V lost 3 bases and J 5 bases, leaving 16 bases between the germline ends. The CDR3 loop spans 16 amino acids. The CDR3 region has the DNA TGTGCCAGCAGCTTCTCCGGGGCAGGGTATACCGGGGAGCTGTTTTTT. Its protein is CASSFSGAGYTGELFF.

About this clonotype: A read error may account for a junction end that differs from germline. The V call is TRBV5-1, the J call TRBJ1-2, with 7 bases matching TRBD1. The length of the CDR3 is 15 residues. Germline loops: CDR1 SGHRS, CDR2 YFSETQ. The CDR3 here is CASRLEGTVGYGYTF. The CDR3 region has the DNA TGCGCCAGCAGATTGGAAGGGACAGTCGGCTATGGCTACACCTTC.